This T cell receptor beta chain was recovered during a study of vaccination and CD4 T cells after COVID-19. Study-wide context: Following dose two, a median approximately 65 days (range 14 to 241) passed before post-vaccine samples were taken.

Cultured CD4+ T cell DNA was sequenced using the Oncomine TCR Beta short-read assay. A single record per CDR3 protein comes from TCRdb applying MiXCR to the PCR reads. The sample carries 20,000 to 30,000 distinct CDR3 sequences, about 40% recorded once. This clonotype occurred a few times. Its specificity is unknown. Treatment indicated: roughly 10-day PBMC culture with coronavirus spike peptide pools or control peptides (ViraFEST assay). Material: CD4+ T cells from blood, cultured in vitro. The receptor was isolated from a human donor who had recovered from COVID-19.

The CDR3 is CASNGIGGSSTDTQYF. The CDR3 nucleotides read TGTGCCAGCAATGGGATTGGCGGTTCTAGCACAGATACGCAGTATTTT. V and J are TRBV27 and TRBJ2-3; unclear D gene. Germline CDR1 and CDR2: MNHEY and SMNVEV (reference sequence). This CDR3 contains 16 residues. The V gene lost 7 bases and the J gene lost 0 bases, with 17 bases spanning the gap.